What follows is one T cell receptor (beta chain) and its context. Its antigen is undetermined. This entry is derived from a study of cytomegalovirus exposure and HLA in healthy donors. The study, taken as a whole, reports: One later analysis reportedly identified an Asian-associated ancestry cluster that showed fewer N-insertions than the approximately 670-donor mean.

This CDR3 spans 12 amino acids. The germline gives CDR1 SGHNT, CDR2 YENEEA. V was trimmed by 6 bases and J by 8 bases, leaving 10 bases between them. The PCR contained 60 Vbeta and 13 Jbeta primers. Assay used: immunoSEQ multiplex PCR; TCRdb lists only in-frame clones, some missing. The sample consists of fewer than 250,000 clones, 70% to 80% of them appearing once. Sample: PBMCs. This TCR was recovered from a male donor in good health and CMV-seropositive. The chain joins TRBV11-3 to TRBJ2-2, with D perhaps matching TRBD1 (6 bases). The CDR3 region has the DNA TGTGCCAGCAGAAACGACAGGGGGGAGCTGTTTTTT. It specifies CASRNDRGELFF.